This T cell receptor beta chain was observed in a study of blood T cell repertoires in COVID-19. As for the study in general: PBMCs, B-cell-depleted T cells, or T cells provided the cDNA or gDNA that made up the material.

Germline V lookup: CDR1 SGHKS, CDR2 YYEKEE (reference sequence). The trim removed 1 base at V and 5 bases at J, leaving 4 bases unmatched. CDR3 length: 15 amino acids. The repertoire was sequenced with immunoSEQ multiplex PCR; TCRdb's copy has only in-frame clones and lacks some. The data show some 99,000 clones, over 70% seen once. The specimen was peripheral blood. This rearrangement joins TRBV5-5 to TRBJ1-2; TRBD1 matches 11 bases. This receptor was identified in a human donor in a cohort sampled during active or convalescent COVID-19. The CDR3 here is CASSLPGQGDYGYTF. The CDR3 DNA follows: TGTGCCAGCAGCTTGCCGGGACAGGGGGATTATGGCTACACCTTC.